The rows below give T cell receptor beta chains drawn from one sample of a study of B cell selection in AIRE deficiency. Sequenced by immunoSEQ multiplex PCR; TCRdb stores in-frame clones only, minus some. Found here are 25,000 or so clones, roughly 98% of them singletons; the top ten hold about 0.2%. Material for sequencing was conventional CD4+ T cells sorted from PBMCs. Receptors were obtained from a human donor with AIRE deficiency. The CDR3 runs from the conserved cysteine through the conserved F or W. The D gene is left open where the match is weak. The size field is filled for only some rows; it gives once, few, many or a size class.

v_gene	d_gene	j_gene	abundance	CDR3nt	CDR3aa
TRBV5-4	TRBD2	TRBJ2-3	NA	TGTGCCAGCAGCTTGGAGGCTAGCGGTAGCACAGATACGCAGTATTTT	CASSLEASGSTDTQYF
TRBV28	NA	TRBJ1-4	NA	TGTGCCATCCAGGGTCAGGGTAATGAAAAACTGTTTTTT	CAIQGQGNEKLFF
TRBV5-1	NA	TRBJ2-5	NA	TGCGCCAGCAGCTCAGCCCCGTTCGAGACCCAGTACTTC	CASSSAPFETQYF
TRBV7-2	NA	TRBJ2-3	NA	TGTGCCAGCAGCTTACAGTCTGGCACAGATACGCAGTATTTT	CASSLQSGTDTQYF
TRBV10-3	NA	TRBJ1-1	NA	TGTGCCATCACCACAGGTAAAAGGAACACTGAAGCTTTCTTT	CAITTGKRNTEAFF
TRBV18	NA	TRBJ2-2	NA	TGTGCCAGCTCACCGAAGAGCACCGGGGAGCTGTTTTTT	CASSPKSTGELFF
TRBV9	TRBD2	TRBJ2-3	once	TGTGCCAGCAGCGTAGCAGCGGGAGGGCCTTCAGATACGCAGTATTTT	CASSVAAGGPSDTQYF
TRBV9	TRBD2	TRBJ2-3	NA	TGTGCCAGCAGCCTATCACTAGCGGGAGATACGCAGTATTTT	CASSLSLAGDTQYF
TRBV28	NA	TRBJ2-5	NA	TGTGCCAGCAGTTACTACTGGGGCGGAGAGACCCAGTACTTC	CASSYYWGGETQYF
TRBV5-5	TRBD2	TRBJ2-7	once	TGTGCCAGCAGCCCCCGGACTAGCGGGAAATCTTACGAGCAGTACTTC	CASSPRTSGKSYEQYF
TRBV7-9	TRBD2	TRBJ2-7	once	TGTGCCAGCAGCTTAGCGGGGAGGGGCTACGAGCAGTACTTC	CASSLAGRGYEQYF
TRBV30	NA	TRBJ1-3	once	TGTGCCTGGAACCCACTGAGCTCTGGAAACACCATATATTTT	CAWNPLSSGNTIYF
TRBV4-2	NA	TRBJ1-1	NA	TGTGCCAGCAGCCAAGATAGGGTGAACACTGAAGCTTTCTTT	CASSQDRVNTEAFF
TRBV19	NA	TRBJ1-3	NA	TGTGCCAGTAGTATAAGGGCCCTGGGACCTACCTCTGGAAACACCATATATTTT	CASSIRALGPTSGNTIYF
TRBV6-6	TRBD1	TRBJ1-1	NA	TGTGCCAGCAGGACCGGGACAGCGAACACTGAAGCTTTCTTT	CASRTGTANTEAFF
TRBV19	NA	TRBJ2-5	NA	TGTGCCAGTAGTATATGGGTAGGGACGGAGGAGACCCAGTACTTC	CASSIWVGTEETQYF
TRBV4-3	NA	TRBJ2-3	NA	TGCGCCAGCAGCCAAGAAGGGGTTGCATCCCCGCAGTATTTT	CASSQEGVASPQYF
TRBV29-1	NA	TRBJ2-1	NA	TGCAGCGTTGTATTGTTTGGCACCCTCCCTCGGGAGCAGTTCTTC	CSVVLFGTLPREQFF
TRBV2	TRBD2	TRBJ2-7	NA	TGTGCCAGCAACCTAGCGGGCGAGCAGTACTTC	CASNLAGEQYF
TRBV18	TRBD1	TRBJ1-5	NA	TGTGCCAGCTCTCGGACAGGGGAAAATCAGCCCCAGCATTTT	CASSRTGENQPQHF
TRBV30	NA	TRBJ2-5	NA	TGTGCCTGCTCCAAAGGGAACCAAGAGACCCAGTACTTC	CACSKGNQETQYF
TRBV28	NA	TRBJ2-2	NA	TGTGCCAGCACCTCCGTCGGCACCGGGGAGCTGTTTTTT	CASTSVGTGELFF
TRBV5-1	TRBD1	TRBJ1-1	NA	TGCGCCAGCAGCAGGACAGGGGATTTGACTGAAGCTTTCTTT	CASSRTGDLTEAFF
TRBV7-6	NA	TRBJ2-5	NA	TGTGCCAGCAGCTTAGAACAGTACCAAGAGACCCAGTACTTC	CASSLEQYQETQYF
TRBV2	NA	TRBJ2-5	NA	TGTGCCAGCACTCATGGAGAGAAACAAGAGACCCAGTACTTC	CASTHGEKQETQYF
TRBV7-2	NA	TRBJ1-4	NA	TGTGCCAGCAGCTTAGATCCGGGGATTAATGAAAAACTGTTTTTT	CASSLDPGINEKLFF
TRBV27	NA	TRBJ1-2	NA	TGTGCCAGCAGTGCGAGGGGACCGAACTATGGCTACACCTTC	CASSARGPNYGYTF
TRBV5-1	NA	TRBJ1-1	NA	TGCGCCAGCAGCTTGGCCGAGGATGGCGCTGAAGCTTTCTTT	CASSLAEDGAEAFF
TRBV6-1	TRBD1	TRBJ2-5	NA	TGTGCCAGCACCCTTGGGACAGCAGAGACCCAGTACTTC	CASTLGTAETQYF
TRBV7-2	NA	TRBJ1-5	once	TGTGCCAGCAGTTCAGGGATGGGTCAGCCCCAGCATTTT	CASSSGMGQPQHF
TRBV7-2	NA	TRBJ1-6	NA	TGTGCCAGCAGCTTAGCGGGCGGCAATTCACCCCTCCACTTT	CASSLAGGNSPLHF
TRBV5-4	NA	TRBJ2-2	NA	TGTGCCAGCAGCCTGGACGGAAGAAGCACCGGGGAGCTGTTTTTT	CASSLDGRSTGELFF
TRBV10-3	NA	TRBJ2-1	NA	TGTGCCACAAGGACTCTCCAGGGTTTGAATGAGCAGTTCTTC	CATRTLQGLNEQFF
TRBV7-2	NA	TRBJ1-6	NA	TGTGCCAGCAGCTTAGGAACGAGGGCGAAGGGTACTTCACCCCTCCACTTT	CASSLGTRAKGTSPLHF
TRBV4-2	NA	TRBJ2-5	NA	TGTGCCAGCAGCCAAGATAGGGTAAACGGGGAGACCCAGTACTTC	CASSQDRVNGETQYF
TRBV27	TRBD2	TRBJ2-7	NA	TGTGCCAGCAGTTTATCGTTCCTAGCGGGAGGTCTGTTCTCCGAGCAGTACTTC	CASSLSFLAGGLFSEQYF
TRBV4-1	NA	TRBJ2-3	NA	TGCGCCAGCAGCCACCCCCTCGCAAAAGATACGCAGTATTTT	CASSHPLAKDTQYF
TRBV18	NA	TRBJ1-1	NA	TGTGCCAGCTCCACTAAGGCGGACACTGAAGCTTTCTTT	CASSTKADTEAFF
TRBV7-3	TRBD2	TRBJ2-7	NA	TGTGCCAGCAGCTTAGGGCCTAGCGGGAGGGGTGCCTACGAGCAGTACTTC	CASSLGPSGRGAYEQYF
TRBV6-4	NA	TRBJ1-5	NA	TGTGCCAGCAGTTCACAGGTTAATCAGCCCCAGCATTTT	CASSSQVNQPQHF
TRBV6-1	NA	TRBJ2-2	once	TGTGCCAGCAGGATGGACAACACCGGGGAGCTGTTTTTT	CASRMDNTGELFF
TRBV28	NA	TRBJ1-3	NA	TGTGCCAGCAGCCTGGTGGCGGGACTCGGGTCTGGAAACACCATATATTTT	CASSLVAGLGSGNTIYF
TRBV7-9	NA	TRBJ2-2	NA	TGTGCCAGCAGCTTAGGGGCAGGGCGTACCGGGGAGCTGTTTTTT	CASSLGAGRTGELFF
TRBV6-5	NA	TRBJ2-7	NA	TGTGCCAGCGGTCGGACATACTACGAGCAGTACTTC	CASGRTYYEQYF
TRBV28	TRBD2	TRBJ2-5	NA	TGTGCCAGCAGTGGAATCCGAGCGGGAGGGGAGACCCAGTACTTC	CASSGIRAGGETQYF
TRBV25-1	TRBD1	TRBJ1-6	NA	TGTGCCAGCAGGACAGGGAGGAATTCACCCCTCCACTTT	CASRTGRNSPLHF
TRBV12-5	TRBD1	TRBJ1-2	NA	TGTGCTAGTGGTTTGGCACTCGGGACAGTATACTATGGCTACACCTTC	CASGLALGTVYYGYTF
TRBV4-3	NA	TRBJ1-5	NA	TGCGCCAGCAGCCCAGAAGTGAGCAATCAGCCCCAGCATTTT	CASSPEVSNQPQHF
TRBV7-9	NA	TRBJ2-5	once	TGTGCCAGCAGCTTAGCCCCGGGCCTGACCCAGTACTTC	CASSLAPGLTQYF
TRBV11-3	NA	TRBJ2-1	NA	TGTGCCAGCAGCGTATTTAATGAGCAGTTCTTC	CASSVFNEQFF
TRBV28	NA	TRBJ1-2	NA	TGTGCCAGTGGGAGGGTCCCGAACTATGGCTACACCTTC	CASGRVPNYGYTF
TRBV7-9	NA	TRBJ2-7	NA	TGTGCCAGCAGCTTAGATCCGGGAAAGAGCTACGAGCAGTACTTC	CASSLDPGKSYEQYF
TRBV7-8	NA	TRBJ2-6	NA	TGTGCCAGCAGCTCATGGTCGTCCGAGGGGGCCAACGTCCTGACTTTC	CASSSWSSEGANVLTF
TRBV6-1	NA	TRBJ2-7	NA	TGTGCCTCGGGACGGACCGGGAATAACGAGCAGTACTTC	CASGRTGNNEQYF
TRBV5-5	NA	TRBJ2-5	NA	TGTGCCAGCAGCTTGGCCGGGACATATCCTATGACCCAGTACTTC	CASSLAGTYPMTQYF
TRBV11-3	NA	TRBJ2-1	NA	TGTGCCAGCAGCTTAGGGGACCCCTGGGCCTACAATGAGCAGTTCTTC	CASSLGDPWAYNEQFF
TRBV28	NA	TRBJ1-1	NA	TGTGCCAGCAGTTCCGGGAGCCTGAACACTGAAGCTTTCTTT	CASSSGSLNTEAFF
TRBV9	NA	TRBJ2-6	NA	TGTGCCAGCAGCGTAGCCACGGGTCCTGGGGCCAACGTCCTGACTTTC	CASSVATGPGANVLTF
TRBV12-2	NA	TRBJ2-7	NA	TGTGCAAGTCGCTCCAAGGTGGGCGGGAGGGCCGATGAGCAGTACTTC	CASRSKVGGRADEQYF
TRBV15	NA	TRBJ2-7	NA	TGTGCCACCAGCACCGGGTGGCGGGCCACCTACGAGCAGTACTTC	CATSTGWRATYEQYF